Below, 14 T cell receptor beta chains from the same sample are listed, as sequenced in a study of blood T cell repertoires in COVID-19. Assay used: immunoSEQ multiplex PCR; TCRdb lists only in-frame clones, some missing. The sample has tens of thousands of clones; approximately 90% are singletons. The sequenced sample consisted of peripheral blood. These receptors originate from a man aged 65 to 85 with active or convalescent COVID-19.

The chain combines TRBV7-9 with TRBJ1-3; no firm D call. Looked up from germline, CDR1 is SEHNR and CDR2 is FQNEAQ (reference sequence). This CDR3 comprises 16 residues. V was cut by 1 base and J by 0 bases, with 10 bases left in between. The CDR3 bases are TGTGCCAGCAGCTTAGGGGGAGGCTCCTCTGGAAACACCATATATTTT. It yields the protein CASSLGGGSSGNTIYF.

The rearrangement links TRBV29-1 to TRBJ1-6; D is uncertain. V lost 5 bases, J lost 1 base, and 6 bases lay in between. Per germline, CDR1 SQVTM and CDR2 ANQGSEA. This CDR3 has 13 residues. The CDR3 protein is CSVQVSYNSPLHF. CDR3 coding DNA: TGCAGCGTTCAGGTTTCCTATAATTCACCCCTCCACTTT.

The chain combines TRBV30 with TRBJ1-1; D not certain. From germline, CDR1 is GTSNPN and CDR2 SVGIG (reference sequence). V lost 0 bases and J 4 bases, leaving 9 bases between the germline ends. This CDR3 comprises 13 residues. The CDR3 bases are TGTGCCTGGAGTGTACTCGGGTTCACTGAAGCTTTCTTT. It specifies CAWSVLGFTEAFF.

V usage is TRBV5-6 and J usage is TRBJ1-1; D not certain. The V end lost 1 base, the J end lost 4 bases, and 17 bases lay between the germline ends. Germline-derived CDR1 and CDR2 are SGHDT and YYEEEE. This CDR3 has 16 amino acids. CDR3 sequence: CASSLMFLAGSTEAFF. CDR3 sequence (DNA): TGTGCCAGCAGCTTGATGTTTTTGGCGGGGAGCACTGAAGCTTTCTTT.

The CDR3 DNA is TGCGCCAGCAGCTCCCGGGACAGGGGGGAAAAACTGTTTTTT. Translating it yields CASSSRDRGEKLFF. V and J are TRBV5-1 and TRBJ1-4, with TRBD1 matching over 11 bases. The germline V gene encodes CDR1 SGHRS and CDR2 YFSETQ. There are 14 residues in the CDR3. V gave up 3 bases and J gave up 8 bases; unmatched junction bases: 3.

The chain is built from TRBV6-2 or TRBV6-3 and TRBJ2-7; D perhaps matches TRBD2 (6 bases). Trimming cost V 5 bases and J 2 bases, with 13 bases left between them. The CDR3 consists of 14 residues. Germline CDR1 and CDR2: MNHEY and SVGEGT. As DNA, the CDR3 is TGTGCCAGCAGTGACGGCGGGAACCCCTACGAGCAGTACTTC. Encoded protein: CASSDGGNPYEQYF.

The chain couples TRBV18 to TRBJ1-1; 9 bases are a match to TRBD1. V gave up 5 bases and J gave up 4 bases; unmatched junction bases: 11. Germline V CDR1 and CDR2: KGHSH, LQKENI. There are 16 residues in the CDR3. CDR3 region: CASSKGQGLLSTEAFF. CDR3 nucleotide sequence: TGTGCCAGCTCAAAGGGACAGGGTCTATTGTCCACTGAAGCTTTCTTT.

CDR3 coding DNA: TGCAGCGTACGAACAGGTCTCTCTGGAAACACCATATATTTT. This gives the protein CSVRTGLSGNTIYF. The chain couples TRBV29-1 to TRBJ1-3; D is perhaps TRBD1 (5 bases). Germline CDR1 and CDR2: SQVTM and ANQGSEA. The CDR3 spans 14 residues. The V and J ends lost 6 bases and 0 bases respectively, with 12 bases between them.

The rearrangement uses TRBV7-2 and TRBJ1-2; 7 nucleotides align to TRBD1. Germline assignment: CDR1 SGHTA and CDR2 FQGNSA. This CDR3 spans 15 amino acids. J was trimmed by 4 bases and V by 5 bases; bases with no gene match: 10. This CDR3 reads CASSQTGQALYGYTF. The CDR3 DNA reads TGTGCCAGCAGCCAAACCGGACAGGCGCTCTATGGCTACACCTTC.

The chain uses TRBV6-5 and TRBJ1-2; TRBD1 matches at 8 bases. Germline CDR1 reads MNHEY; CDR2 reads SVGAGI. Trimming at V came to 7 bases and at J to 3 bases, leaving 7 bases not matched to a gene. The CDR3 totals 14 residues. The CDR3 bases are TGTGCCAGCACCCTACAGGGGGGAGACTATGGCTACACCTTC. This gives the protein CASTLQGGDYGYTF.

The chain links TRBV15 to TRBJ2-2; D is uncertain. Trimming shortened V by 3 bases and J by 8 bases, and 7 bases separated the two germline ends. CDR1 and CDR2 from the germline V gene are LNHNV and YYDKDF (reference sequence). The CDR3 has 12 residues. The CDR3 loop reads CATSSEVGELFF. CDR3 nucleotide sequence: TGTGCCACCAGCAGTGAGGTGGGGGAGCTGTTTTTT.

This clone was detected a few times. V is TRBV6-1 and J is TRBJ1-5; D unresolved. Per germline, CDR1 MNHNS and CDR2 SASEGT. This CDR3 contains 15 residues. The V and J ends lost 2 bases and 0 bases respectively, with 8 bases between them. The CDR3 bases are TGTGCCAGCAGTGAACCGGGTATTAGCAATCAGCCCCAGCATTTT. This encodes CASSEPGISNQPQHF.

This chain joins TRBV11-2 and TRBJ1-1; D possibly corresponds to TRBD1 (5 bases). CDR1 is SGHAT, CDR2 FQNNGV, per germline. The germline V and J ends were trimmed by 8 bases and 0 bases, with 13 bases remaining between them. This CDR3 has 14 residues. CDR3 loop: CASQAGQMNTEAFF. The CDR3 nucleotides are TGTGCCAGCCAGGCAGGGCAGATGAACACTGAAGCTTTCTTT.

This sequence joins TRBV25-1 and TRBJ2-3, with a possible D match to TRBD2 (6 bases). Between the trimmed V and J ends, which lost 6 bases and 1 base, there was a span of 11 bases. The CDR3 is 14 amino acids. Germline CDR1 is MGHDK and CDR2 is SYGVNS. CDR3 DNA: TGTGCCAGCAGCGGGCGGGGTGGCACAGATACGCAGTATTTT. This gives the protein CASSGRGGTDTQYF.